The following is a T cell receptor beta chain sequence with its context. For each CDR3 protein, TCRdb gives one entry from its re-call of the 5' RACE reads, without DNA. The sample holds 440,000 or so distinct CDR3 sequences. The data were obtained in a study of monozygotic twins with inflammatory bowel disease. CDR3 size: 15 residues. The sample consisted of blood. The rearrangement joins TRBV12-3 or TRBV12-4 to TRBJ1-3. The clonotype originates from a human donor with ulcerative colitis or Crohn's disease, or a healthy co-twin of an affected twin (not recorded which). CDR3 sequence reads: CASSRTAFSGNTIYF.